The 21 T cell receptor beta chains in this list originate from one sample, sequenced in a study of blood T cell repertoires in COVID-19. Generated by immunoSEQ multiplex PCR, the TCRdb table keeps only in-frame clones and is missing some. This table holds about 380,000 clones, almost 90% found once. Sequencing input: peripheral blood. These receptors originate from a man in his late teens or twenties with active or convalescent COVID-19.

Note on this clone: One end of the junction fails to match germline, which may point to a read error. V usage is TRBV12-3 or TRBV12-4 and J usage is TRBJ2-5; weak D call: TRBD2 (6 bases). The CDR3 spans 11 residues. CDR3 in DNA: TGTGCCAGCAGTTTTCGGCTAGCGATGCACTTC. This gives the protein CASSFRLAMHF.

V usage is TRBV4-1 and J usage is TRBJ2-1, with 14 bases lining up with TRBD2. CDR1 and CDR2 (germline): MGHRA, YSYEKL. The V and J ends lost 2 bases and 5 bases, in that order; junction bases with no gene match: 5. The length of the CDR3 is 17 residues. As DNA, the CDR3 is TGCGCCAGCAGCCAACCGATGACTAGCGGGGGGGACAATGAGCAGTTCTTC. Protein: CASSQPMTSGGDNEQFF.

The count of this clone is one. This chain links TRBV10-1 with TRBJ2-2; D gene unclear. CDR1 is WNHNN, CDR2 SYGVQD, per germline (reference sequence). The CDR3 has 15 amino acids. Deletions cut 10 bases from V and 2 bases from J, with 17 bases between. The CDR3 is CANLSVAVNTGELFF. CDR3 DNA: TGCGCCAACCTGTCAGTGGCAGTAAACACCGGGGAGCTGTTTTTT.

This chain uses TRBV27 with TRBJ2-1; no firm D call. Germline V gene data show CDR1 as MNHEY and CDR2 as SMNVEV (reference sequence). CDR3 length equals 15 residues. The germline V and J ends were trimmed by 2 bases and 3 bases, with 11 bases remaining between them. The CDR3 coding sequence is TGTGCCAGCAGTTTAAGCCATCCAGGCTACAATGAGCAGTTCTTC. Translated, it gives CASSLSHPGYNEQFF.

The chain employs TRBV2 and TRBJ2-1; the D gene is possibly TRBD1 (7 bases). The germline CDR1 and CDR2 sequences are SNHLY and FYNNEI. The V gene lost 6 bases and the J gene lost 8 bases, with 14 bases spanning the gap. The CDR3 contains 13 residues. The DNA for the CDR3 is TGTGCCAGCAGGAGCGGAGGGGGCGATGAGCAGTTCTTC. As protein: CASRSGGGDEQFF.

The chain couples TRBV6-5 to TRBJ2-3, with D perhaps matching TRBD2 (6 bases). The CDR3 is 15 residues long. Trimming took off 6 bases at V and 4 bases at J, with 17 bases between the two ends. CDR1 and CDR2 (germline): MNHEY, SVGAGI. For the CDR3, the DNA is TGTGCCAGCAGCCCCCCTGGCGGGGCCCCAGATACGCAGTATTTT. Translation: CASSPPGGAPDTQYF.

Comments on this clone: At one end the junction does not follow the germline gene, possibly because of a read error. This chain links TRBV4-2 with TRBJ2-1, with D possibly TRBD2 on 7 matching bases. This CDR3 comprises 16 residues. CDR1 and CDR2 (germline): LGHNA, YNFKEQ. The CDR3 loop is CASSQESGGAYNEQFF. In DNA, the CDR3 is TGTGCCAGCAGCCAAGAGTCTGGGGGGGCCTACAATGAACAGTTCTTC.

This rearrangement joins TRBV9 to TRBJ2-3, with a tentative D call TRBD1 (5 bases). CDR1 and CDR2 (germline): SGDLS, YYNGEE. Deletions cut 6 bases from V and 1 base from J, with 18 bases between. CDR3 length: 16 residues. CDR3 in DNA: TGTGCCAGCACCCTCGGCCAGGGCTTGGGCACAGATACGCAGTATTTT. Its translation is CASTLGQGLGTDTQYF.

The V call is TRBV7-9, the J call TRBJ1-1; perhaps TRBD1 as D (6 bases). V was shortened by 0 bases and J by 11 bases, with 16 bases between the two germline ends. This CDR3 comprises 14 residues. Germline assignment: CDR1 SEHNR and CDR2 FQNEAQ (reference sequence). The chain's CDR3 is CASSLATDSLEAFF. The CDR3 DNA reads TGTGCCAGCAGCTTAGCGACGGACAGCTTGGAGGCTTTCTTT.

This clone was observed a few times. The J gene is TRBJ2-2, the V gene TRBV18; possible D gene TRBD2, 5 bases. The CDR3 contains 14 residues. Germline lookup yields CDR1 KGHSH and CDR2 LQKENI. Trimming cost V 0 bases and J 3 bases, with 5 bases left between them. CDR3 region: CASSPPLDTGELFF. Written as DNA, the CDR3 is TGTGCCAGCTCACCACCACTAGACACCGGGGAGCTGTTTTTT. The whole variable domain, filled in from reference TRBV18 and TRBJ2-2, reads NAGVMQNPRHLVRRRGQEARLRCSPMKGHSHVYWYRQLPEEGLKFMVYLQKENIIDESGMPKERFSAEFPKEGPSILRIQQVVRGDSAAYFCASSPPLDTGELFFGEGSRLTVL.

This chain uses TRBV28 with TRBJ1-6; D might be TRBD1 (5 bases). V lost 6 bases to trimming and J lost 0 bases, with 12 bases between them. The CDR3 loop spans 16 amino acids. In germline, CDR1 is MDHEN, CDR2 SYDVKM. CDR3 amino acids: CASSRTGGSYNSPLHF. The CDR3 DNA reads TGTGCCAGCAGCCGAACAGGCGGCTCCTATAATTCACCCCTCCACTTT.

V is TRBV11-2 and J is TRBJ2-1; D possibly corresponds to TRBD1 (6 bases). CDR1 SGHAT and CDR2 FQNNGV come from the germline V gene. The CDR3 length is 15 residues. Trimming shortened V by 7 bases and J by 6 bases, and 19 bases separated the two germline ends. CDR3 sequence: CASTEGVGGGNEQFF. In nucleotides, the CDR3 is TGTGCCAGCACCGAAGGGGTAGGGGGTGGCAATGAGCAGTTCTTC.

This clone was observed a handful of times. This rearrangement joins TRBV6-1 to TRBJ1-1; the D gene is possibly TRBD1 (5 bases). This CDR3 comprises 17 residues. The germline V gene has CDR1 MNHNS and CDR2 SASEGT. V shed 0 bases and J shed 0 bases, with 14 bases lying between them. The CDR3: CASSEATVGGMNTEAFF. DNA of the CDR3: TGTGCCAGCAGTGAAGCGACAGTGGGGGGTATGAACACTGAAGCTTTCTTT.

The rearrangement uses TRBV10-3 and TRBJ2-7; 10 bases are shared with TRBD1. Germline CDR1 is ENHRY and CDR2 is SYGVKD. J gave up 5 bases and V 6 bases, and 13 bases lay outside the gene matches. The CDR3 runs 16 residues. CDR3 DNA sequence: TGTGCCATCAGGACAGGAACCGGGACAGGGGTAAACGAGCAGTACTTC. Protein sequence: CAIRTGTGTGVNEQYF.

The chain has TRBV9 and TRBJ2-3; 8 bases are shared with TRBD1. Trimming cost V 5 bases and J 6 bases; bases outside gene matches: 11. Germline assignment: CDR1 SGDLS and CDR2 YYNGEE. The CDR3 is made up of 15 amino acids. CDR3 residues: CASSAGGAISDTQYF. CDR3 bases: TGTGCCAGCAGTGCAGGGGGCGCAATATCTGATACGCAGTATTTT.

This chain joins TRBV3-1 (or the pseudogene TRBV3-2) and TRBJ1-5, with D perhaps TRBD1 (5 bases). The CDR3 contains 14 residues. V gave up 1 base and J gave up 7 bases, with 11 bases separating them. Germline V gene data show CDR1 as LGHDT and CDR2 as YNNKEL (reference sequence). CDR3 sequence: CASSQGQGSQPQHF. CDR3 in DNA: TGTGCCAGCAGCCAAGGGCAGGGTTCCCAGCCCCAGCATTTT.

The V gene is TRBV6-2 or TRBV6-3, the J gene TRBJ1-5, with D unresolved. CDR1 is MNHEY and CDR2 is SVGEGT in the germline V gene. Trimming shortened V by 0 bases and J by 4 bases, and 10 bases separated the two germline ends. The CDR3 consists of 15 residues. For the CDR3, the DNA is TGTGCCAGCAGTTACTCGAGAGGGCCGAATCAGCCCCAGCATTTT. Translation gives CASSYSRGPNQPQHF.

The V gene is TRBV5-1, the J gene TRBJ2-3; tentative D call: TRBD1 (6 bases). The CDR3 is 16 amino acids. CDR1 and CDR2 (germline): SGHRS, YFSETQ. Between the trimmed V and J ends, which lost 1 base and 0 bases, there was a span of 12 bases. CDR3 sequence (DNA): TGCGCCAGCAGCTTGCCACAGGGCCCCAGCACAGATACGCAGTATTTT. It is translated as CASSLPQGPSTDTQYF.

This clone is a singleton in its sample. The chain combines TRBV25-1 with TRBJ1-3; D gene uncertain. Germline-derived CDR1 and CDR2 are MGHDK and SYGVNS. V lost 5 bases, J lost 1 base, and 12 bases lay in between. This CDR3 is built from 15 residues. The CDR3 DNA reads TGTGCCAGCAGTTTTCAGAACCCGTCTGGAAACACCATATATTTT. This gives the protein CASSFQNPSGNTIYF. Full variable domain (missing parts from reference TRBV25-1 and TRBJ1-3): EADIYQTPRYLVIGTGKKITLECSQTMGHDKMYWYQQDPGMELHLIHYSYGVNSTEKGDLSSESTVSRIRTEHFPLTLESARPSHTSQYLCASSFQNPSGNTIYFGEGSWLTVV.

This clone was seen a handful of times. The chain joins TRBV6-2 or TRBV6-3 to TRBJ2-3; 8 bases agree with TRBD2. The CDR3 is made up of 15 amino acids. V lost 4 bases to trimming and J lost 3 bases; unmatched junction nucleotides: 6. Germline CDR1 reads MNHEY; CDR2 reads SVGEGT. DNA for the CDR3: TGTGCCAGCAGTTCCCCTCCGGGGGGGACAGATACGCAGTATTTT. As protein: CASSSPPGGTDTQYF.

The genes are TRBV15 and TRBJ1-5; D ambiguous. The CDR3 totals 13 residues. Germline V CDR1 and CDR2: LNHNV, YYDKDF (reference sequence). V was pared by 0 bases and J by 7 bases, with 7 bases between. The CDR3 nucleotides read TGTGCCACCAGCAGAGAGGCGAGGCAGCCCCAGCATTTT. Translated, it gives CATSREARQPQHF.